This TCR beta chain came from a study of OX40 agonist ivuxolimab in advanced cancers. Looking at the study overall: All patients had ivuxolimab intravenously every 2 weeks at 0.01 to 10 mg/kg. Hepatocellular carcinoma, melanoma, renal cell or head and neck cancer occurred in dose-escalation patients. Mean age about 60 years, range about 23 to 80; about 85% male.

Regarding this clone: Antigen: not known.

TCRdb's copy holds only in-frame clones and misses some; the assay was immunoSEQ multiplex PCR. The profile covers tens of thousands of clones, with 80% to 90% appearing a single time and 0.69% taken by the ten largest. Whole-study results and caveats: Average numbers of expanded clones were greater in CD8+ T cells than in CD4+.

This CDR3 region has 13 residues. Germline assignment: CDR1 SQVTM and CDR2 ANQGSEA. The V segment lost 6 bases and the J segment 5 bases; nucleotides outside the gene matches: 7. The J gene is TRBJ2-5, the V gene TRBV29-1, with 9 bases matching TRBD1. This clonotype was obtained from an adult with an advanced solid tumor such as melanoma, head and neck, liver or kidney cancer. The input for sequencing was CD4+ or CD8+ T cells sorted from blood, taken in a trial of the OX40 agonist ivuxolimab. The CDR3 protein is CSVAGQGGETQYF. CDR3 nucleotides: TGCAGCGTAGCGGGACAGGGCGGGGAGACCCAGTACTTC.